This T cell receptor (beta chain) came from a study of T cells in Graves' hyperthyroidism and ophthalmopathy. Study-wide background: Peripheral blood was acquired at first diagnosis, ahead of any therapy whatsoever.

Patients with uncontrolled infections, other autoimmune diseases, pregnancy or lactation were excluded. Researchers amplified the TCR beta CDR3 regions from RNA transcripts. The HTBI primer set drove a first-round RT-PCR of the TCR CDR3. Via MiXCR, TCRdb re-called the multiplex PCR reads, giving one row per CDR3 protein. The table shows about 420,000 distinct CDR3 sequences, with approximately 14% occurring only once. CDR3 length: 13 residues. Germline CDR1 and CDR2: LGHDT and YNNKEL (reference sequence). V lost 4 bases, J lost 4 bases, and 10 bases lay in between. Findings of the study overall: Blood held most thyroid clonotypes expanded above 0.001 frequency. Stable hyperthyroidism was separated from ophthalmopathy by a model based on 13 V-J features.

This clonotype was seen repeatedly, ten times or more. As yet, its antigen is unknown. This receptor was identified in a young woman with Graves' hyperthyroidism. Sample: blood. The chain is built from TRBV3-1 and TRBJ1-2; D possibly corresponds to TRBD1 (5 bases). Here the CDR3 reads CASSPTELYGYTF. The CDR3 DNA follows: TGTGCCAGCAGCCCGACAGAACTCTATGGCTACACCTTC.